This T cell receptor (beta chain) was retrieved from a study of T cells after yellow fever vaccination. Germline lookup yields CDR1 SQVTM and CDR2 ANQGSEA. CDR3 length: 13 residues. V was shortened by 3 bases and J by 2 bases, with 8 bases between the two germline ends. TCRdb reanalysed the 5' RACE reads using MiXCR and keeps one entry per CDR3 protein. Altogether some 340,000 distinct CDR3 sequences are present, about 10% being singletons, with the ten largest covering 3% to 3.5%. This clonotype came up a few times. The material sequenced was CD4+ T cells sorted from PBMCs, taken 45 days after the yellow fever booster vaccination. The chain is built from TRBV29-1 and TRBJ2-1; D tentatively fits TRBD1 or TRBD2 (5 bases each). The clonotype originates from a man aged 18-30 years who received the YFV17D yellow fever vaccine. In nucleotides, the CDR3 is TGCAGCGTTGACCCGGGGCCCTACAATGAGCAGTTCTTC. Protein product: CSVDPGPYNEQFF.